This T cell receptor beta chain was profiled in a study of T cell changes during pregnancy in multiple sclerosis. This clone was recorded only once. The method was immunoSEQ multiplex PCR; TCRdb's version includes in-frame clones alone and lacks a portion of them. This sample has more than 55,000 clones, with 94% found just once. With V trimmed by 1 base and J by 3 bases, 1 base remained unmatched. This CDR3 comprises 15 residues. Germline CDR1 reads GTSNPN; CDR2 reads SVGIG (reference sequence). This sample comprised CD8+ T cells from peripheral blood mononuclear cells, obtained in the third trimester of pregnancy. This TCR came from a female donor with multiple sclerosis, enrolled in a pregnancy study. This rearrangement joins TRBV30 to TRBJ2-5; 14 positions agree with TRBD2. The CDR3 nucleotides read TGTGCCTGGAGTGGGGGACTAGCGGGAGAAGAGACCCAGTACTTC. This translates into CAWSGGLAGEETQYF.